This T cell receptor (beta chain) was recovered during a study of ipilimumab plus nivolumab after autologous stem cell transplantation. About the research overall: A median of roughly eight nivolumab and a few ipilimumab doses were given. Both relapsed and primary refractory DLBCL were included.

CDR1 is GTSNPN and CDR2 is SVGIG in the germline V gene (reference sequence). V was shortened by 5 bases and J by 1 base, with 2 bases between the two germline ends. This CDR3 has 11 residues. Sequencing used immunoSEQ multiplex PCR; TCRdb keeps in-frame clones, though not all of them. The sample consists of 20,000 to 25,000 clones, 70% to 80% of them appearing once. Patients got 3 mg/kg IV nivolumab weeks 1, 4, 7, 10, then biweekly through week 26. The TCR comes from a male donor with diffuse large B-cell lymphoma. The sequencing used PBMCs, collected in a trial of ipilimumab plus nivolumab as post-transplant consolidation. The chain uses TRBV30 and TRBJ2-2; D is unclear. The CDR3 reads CAWENTGELFF. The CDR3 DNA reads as TGTGCCTGGGAGAACACCGGGGAGCTGTTTTTT.